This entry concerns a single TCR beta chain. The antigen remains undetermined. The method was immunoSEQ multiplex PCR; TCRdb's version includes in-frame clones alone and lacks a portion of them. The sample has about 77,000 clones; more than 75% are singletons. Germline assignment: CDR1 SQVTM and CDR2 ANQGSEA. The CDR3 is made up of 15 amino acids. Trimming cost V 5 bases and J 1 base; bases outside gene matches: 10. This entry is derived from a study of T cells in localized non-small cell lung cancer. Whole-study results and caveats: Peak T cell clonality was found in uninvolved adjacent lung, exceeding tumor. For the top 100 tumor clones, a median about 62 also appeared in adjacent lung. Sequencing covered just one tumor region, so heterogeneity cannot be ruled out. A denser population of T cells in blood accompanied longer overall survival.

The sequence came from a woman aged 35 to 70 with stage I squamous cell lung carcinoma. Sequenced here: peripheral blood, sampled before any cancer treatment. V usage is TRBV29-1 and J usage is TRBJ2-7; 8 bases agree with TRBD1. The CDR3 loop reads CSVRTPGQESYEQYF. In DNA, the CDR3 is TGCAGCGTTCGGACCCCGGGACAGGAGTCCTACGAGCAGTACTTC.